One sample yielded the 17 T cell receptor beta chains listed below, sequenced in a study of blood T cell repertoires in COVID-19. The data were produced by immunoSEQ multiplex PCR, yet TCRdb's version contains in-frame clones alone and is incomplete. The data show about 230,000 clones, around four fifths seen once. Sequencing used peripheral blood. These receptors all stem from a woman in her seventies with active or convalescent COVID-19.

J is TRBJ2-3 and V is TRBV7-7, with 9 bases lining up with TRBD2. Germline CDR1 SSHAT, CDR2 FNYEAQ (reference sequence). The CDR3 sequence is 16 residues long. V was clipped by 1 base and J by 4 bases; unmatched bases: 6. The CDR3 sequence is CASSLEAGGAADTQYF. The CDR3 nucleotides read TGTGCCAGCAGCTTAGAGGCGGGGGGGGCGGCAGATACGCAGTATTTT.

The J gene is TRBJ1-3, the V gene TRBV30, with a weak D call TRBD1 (6 bases). CDR1 and CDR2 (germline): GTSNPN, SVGIG (reference sequence). Trimming pared 3 bases from V and 1 base from J, leaving 10 bases between. The CDR3 is made up of 14 amino acids. CDR3 DNA sequence: TGTGCCTGGAGCTACAGGGTATCTGGAAACACCATATATTTT. It translates to CAWSYRVSGNTIYF.

This clone was seen a few times. The chain combines TRBV7-2 with TRBJ1-5; the D gene is possibly TRBD1 (6 bases). The V gene lost 4 bases and the J gene lost 6 bases, with 19 bases spanning the gap. The germline V gene has CDR1 SGHTA and CDR2 FQGNSA. The CDR3 loop spans 16 amino acids. The CDR3 nucleotides are TGTGCCAGCAGCTCTATAGGCCAGGGGCTAGGTCAGCCCCAGCATTTT. Translating gives CASSSIGQGLGQPQHF.

The chain couples TRBV2 to TRBJ1-1, with D possibly being TRBD1 (6 bases). Germline V gene data show CDR1 as SNHLY and CDR2 as FYNNEI. The CDR3 consists of 16 residues. V gave up 5 bases and J gave up 7 bases, with 23 bases separating them. This CDR3 is CASSIPRQGHRFEAFF. The CDR3 DNA reads as TGTGCCAGCAGTATCCCTCGCCAGGGACACCGGTTTGAAGCTTTCTTT. The complete variable domain, with remaining parts taken from reference TRBV2 and TRBJ1-1, reads EPEVTQTPSHQVTQMGQEVILRCVPISNHLYFYWYRQILGQKVEFLVSFYNNEISEKSEIFDDQFSVERPDGSNFTLKIRSTKLEDSAMYFCASSIPRQGHRFEAFFGQGTRLTVV.

The J gene is TRBJ1-2, the V gene TRBV29-1; 7 bases are shared with TRBD1. Germline V gives CDR1 SQVTM, CDR2 ANQGSEA. This CDR3 spans 15 amino acids. After removal of 4 bases from V and 1 base from J, the junction contained 9 bases not matched to a gene. The CDR3 loop reads CSVGADRENNYGYTF. CDR3 nucleotide sequence: TGCAGCGTTGGTGCCGACAGGGAAAATAACTATGGCTACACCTTC. Filled out from reference TRBV29-1 and TRBJ1-2, the complete variable domain reads SAVISQKPSRDICQRGTSLTIQCQVDSQVTMMFWYRQQPGQSLTLIATANQGSEATYESGFVIDKFPISRPNLTFSTLTVSNMSPEDSSIYLCSVGADRENNYGYTFGSGTRLTVV.

This clone was observed a single time. The J gene is TRBJ1-1, the V gene TRBV2; the D is unclear. Per germline, CDR1 SNHLY and CDR2 FYNNEI. This CDR3 is 14 amino acids long. V dropped 5 bases and J dropped 1 base, with 11 bases sitting between them. The CDR3: CASSPMPSNTEAFF. The CDR3 DNA is TGTGCCAGCAGTCCTATGCCCTCGAACACTGAAGCTTTCTTT.

This clone was recorded once. This sequence joins TRBV4-1 and TRBJ2-3; 8 bases are shared with TRBD2. This CDR3 spans 17 amino acids. Germline loops: CDR1 MGHRA, CDR2 YSYEKL. The V and J ends lost 4 bases and 2 bases, in that order; junction bases with no gene match: 11. DNA for the CDR3: TGCGCCAGCAGCCCCCGGACTAGCAGTTCCCTCACAGATACGCAGTATTTT. Protein sequence: CASSPRTSSSLTDTQYF.

The genes are TRBV7-2 and TRBJ1-2; D not resolved. V gave up 5 bases and J gave up 5 bases, with 18 bases separating them. Germline lookup yields CDR1 SGHTA and CDR2 FQGNSA. The CDR3 spans 15 residues. The CDR3, as DNA: TGTGCCAGCAGCCTCTCCGGACTCCAATTTTATGGCTACACCTTC. Its protein is CASSLSGLQFYGYTF.

The chain is built from TRBV3-1 (or the pseudogene TRBV3-2) and TRBJ2-1, with 10 positions matching TRBD2. The CDR3 has 16 amino acids. V lost 2 bases and J lost 9; bases outside the gene matches: 10. CDR1 and CDR2 (germline): LGHDT, YNNKEL (reference sequence). The CDR3 coding sequence is TGTGCCAGCAGCCAACCCGGGACTAGCGACTTGAGTGAGCAGTTCTTC. It is translated as CASSQPGTSDLSEQFF.

The rearrangement uses TRBV9 and TRBJ1-6; TRBD1 matches at 7 bases. J was trimmed by 9 bases and V by 1 base; bases with no gene match: 7. Per germline, CDR1 SGDLS and CDR2 YYNGEE. This CDR3 has 15 amino acids. CDR3 coding DNA: TGTGCCAGCAGCGTACGACAGGGAGAGGGTTCACCCCTCCACTTT. Translating gives CASSVRQGEGSPLHF.

The J gene is TRBJ2-1, the V gene TRBV7-9; 10 nucleotides agree with TRBD2. Germline lookup yields CDR1 SEHNR and CDR2 FQNEAQ (reference sequence). The ends lost 3 bases at V and 8 bases at J; junction bases unmatched: 7. The CDR3 covers 15 residues. CDR3 protein: CASSFQREGVDEQFF. As DNA, the CDR3 is TGTGCCAGCAGCTTTCAGCGGGAGGGAGTTGATGAGCAGTTCTTC.

V usage is TRBV28 and J usage is TRBJ2-5; D is possibly TRBD2 (6 bases). This CDR3 is 14 amino acids long. V lost 5 bases and J 2 bases, leaving 12 bases between the germline ends. Germline V gene sequence: CDR1 MDHEN, CDR2 SYDVKM. This CDR3 reads CASSAGLLQETQYF. The DNA for the CDR3 is TGTGCCAGCAGTGCGGGACTGCTACAAGAGACCCAGTACTTC.

This clone has just one count. The chain's CDR3 is CASSPATGRTGANVLTF. Written as DNA, the CDR3 is TGTGCCAGCTCACCGGCGACAGGGAGGACTGGGGCCAACGTCCTGACTTTC. The chain carries TRBV18 and TRBJ2-6; weak D call: TRBD1 (7 bases). This CDR3 comprises 17 residues. The V end lost 3 bases, the J end lost 2 bases, and 14 bases lay between the germline ends. The germline V gene encodes CDR1 KGHSH and CDR2 LQKENI.

Comments on this clone: The sample contains more than one DNA sequence encoding this CDR3. The CDR3 spells CASSLETGDQPQHF. The DNA of the CDR3 is TGCGCCAGCAGCTTGGAAACAGGGGATCAGCCCCAGCATTTT. The gene calls are TRBV5-1 and TRBJ1-5; 7 bases line up with TRBD1. Trimming cost V 0 bases and J 5 bases; bases outside gene matches: 2. The CDR3 consists of 14 residues. Looked up from germline, CDR1 is SGHRS and CDR2 is YFSETQ. Drawing the rest from reference TRBV5-1 and TRBJ1-5, the complete variable domain is KAGVTQTPRYLIKTRGQQVTLSCSPISGHRSVSWYQQTPGQGLQFLFEYFSETQRNKGNFPGRFSGRQFSNSRSEMNVSTLELGDSALYLCASSLETGDQPQHFGDGTRLSIL.

The chain couples TRBV2 to TRBJ1-1; no firm D call. This CDR3 has 13 residues. The germline gives CDR1 SNHLY, CDR2 FYNNEI. The V end lost 6 bases, the J end lost 8 bases, and 16 bases lay between the germline ends. CDR3 DNA: TGTGCCAGCAGGGGGAGGGCAACGTACGAAGCTTTCTTT. Translated, it gives CASRGRATYEAFF.

The chain uses TRBV3-1 (or the pseudogene TRBV3-2) and TRBJ1-1; 10 bases are shared with TRBD1. Germline V gives CDR1 LGHDT, CDR2 YNNKEL (reference sequence). V shed 4 bases and J 4 bases; nucleotides not matched to a gene: 3. CDR3 length equals 14 residues. DNA for the CDR3: TGTGCCAGCAGCCGCCGGGACAGGGGCACTGAAGCTTTCTTT. Its translation: CASSRRDRGTEAFF.

The chain combines TRBV7-9 with TRBJ2-1; a possible D gene is TRBD1 (6 bases). Germline CDR1 SEHNR, CDR2 FQNEAQ (reference sequence). This CDR3 comprises 15 residues. The V gene lost 5 bases and the J gene lost 0 bases, with 11 bases spanning the gap. CDR3 DNA: TGTGCCAGCAGCACGGGACACCCCTCCTACAATGAGCAGTTCTTC. Translation gives CASSTGHPSYNEQFF.